This entry lists 28 T cell receptor beta chains sequenced from one sample in a study of blood T cell repertoires in COVID-19. TCRdb's table, derived via immunoSEQ multiplex PCR, lists solely in-frame clones and lacks some. This table holds 150,000 to 200,000 clones, roughly 84% found once. The source material was peripheral blood. These receptors all come from a woman in her seventies with COVID-19, enrolled during active disease.

This chain uses TRBV5-4 with TRBJ1-1, with D uncertain. The V and J ends lost 4 bases and 3 bases respectively, with 22 bases between them. Germline-derived CDR1 and CDR2 are SGHNT and YYREEE (reference sequence). The CDR3 runs 17 residues. The DNA for the CDR3 is TGTGCCAGCAGCCCGGAAGTTTTCGGAGGGAGGGACACTGAAGCTTTCTTT. Its protein product is CASSPEVFGGRDTEAFF.

This chain links TRBV5-1 with TRBJ2-1, with D perhaps matching TRBD2 (5 bases). V was shortened by 3 bases and J by 2 bases, with 15 bases between the two germline ends. Looked up from germline, CDR1 is SGHRS and CDR2 is YFSETQ. The CDR3 is made up of 16 amino acids. CDR3 coding DNA: TGCGCCAGCAGCTCAGAGATCTCACTAGCCTACAATGAGCAGTTCTTC. This encodes CASSSEISLAYNEQFF.

The chain has TRBV20-1 and TRBJ1-3; D is possibly TRBD1 (6 bases). The CDR3 runs 15 residues. Germline CDR1 DFQATT, CDR2 SNEGSKA (reference sequence). The V gene lost 6 bases and the J gene lost 4 bases, with 19 bases spanning the gap. The CDR3 region is CSASTRGMGGNTIYF. The CDR3 nucleotides read TGCAGTGCAAGTACCAGGGGAATGGGAGGAAACACCATATATTTT.

The chain carries TRBV7-3 and TRBJ2-2; 8 positions match TRBD1. CDR1 SGHTA and CDR2 FQGTGA come from the germline V gene. This CDR3 region has 17 residues. V was clipped by 5 bases and J by 0 bases; unmatched bases: 8. CDR3 DNA sequence: TGTGCCAGCAGCCCTCCGGGCAGGGGGCCGAACACCGGGGAGCTGTTTTTT. Translation: CASSPPGRGPNTGELFF.

The chain joins TRBV30 to TRBJ1-2; unclear D gene. This CDR3 comprises 15 residues. Germline assignment: CDR1 GTSNPN and CDR2 SVGIG (reference sequence). Trimming stripped 1 base from V and 4 bases from J, with 16 bases between. This chain's CDR3 is CAWSGPNIFSYGYTF. As DNA, the CDR3 is TGTGCCTGGAGTGGGCCGAATATCTTTTCCTATGGCTACACCTTC.

This chain uses TRBV27 with TRBJ1-2; TRBD1 aligns across 7 bases. The CDR3 has 12 amino acids. CDR1 is MNHEY and CDR2 is SMNVEV in the germline V gene (reference sequence). V was clipped by 6 bases and J by 6 bases; unmatched bases: 4. CDR3 residues: CASRTGTDGYTF. The CDR3 DNA reads TGTGCCAGCAGGACAGGGACGGATGGCTACACCTTC.

This chain connects TRBV12-5 to TRBJ2-7; D is uncertain. The CDR3 is made up of 14 amino acids. From germline, CDR1 is LGHNT and CDR2 FRNRAP. V gave up 4 bases and J gave up 7 bases, with 17 bases separating them. Here the CDR3 DNA reads TGTGCTAGTGGTTACCCCCCCTCTACTTGGGAGCAGTACTTC. It specifies CASGYPPSTWEQYF. The full variable domain, in which reference TRBV12-5 and TRBJ2-7 provide the parts outside the CDR3, is DARVTQTPRHKVTEMGQEVTMRCQPILGHNTVFWYRQTMMQGLELLAYFRNRAPLDDSGMPKDRFSAEMPDATLATLKIQPSEPRDSAVYFCASGYPPSTWEQYFGPGTRLTVT.

V usage is TRBV19 and J usage is TRBJ1-1; D may be TRBD1 (5 bases). V was trimmed by 6 bases and J by 0 bases, leaving 11 bases between them. CDR1 is LNHDA and CDR2 is SQIVND in the germline V gene (reference sequence). This CDR3 has 14 residues. Written as DNA, the CDR3 is TGTGCCAGTAGGCGACAGCAAATGAACACTGAAGCTTTCTTT. Its protein product is CASRRQQMNTEAFF.

The V call is TRBV28, the J call TRBJ1-5, with D unclear. V was clipped by 8 bases and J by 2 bases, with 19 bases between them. Germline-derived CDR1 and CDR2 are MDHEN and SYDVKM. This CDR3 region has 16 residues. In nucleotides, the CDR3 is TGTGCCAGCGGAAGCGAGAGGGTATTCGGCAATCAGCCCCAGCATTTT. As protein: CASGSERVFGNQPQHF.

The rearrangement uses TRBV2 and TRBJ1-1; D ambiguous. Germline lookup yields CDR1 SNHLY and CDR2 FYNNEI. Trimming cost V 7 bases and J 1 base, with 10 bases left between them. The CDR3 extends over 13 amino acids. In DNA, the CDR3 is TGTGCCAGCACTGCCTCAGGGAACACTGAAGCTTTCTTT. Encoded protein: CASTASGNTEAFF.

The rearrangement joins TRBV7-2 to TRBJ2-4; 8 nucleotides align to TRBD2. J was trimmed by 6 bases and V by 6 bases; bases with no gene match: 7. CDR3 size: 14 residues. The germline V gene encodes CDR1 SGHTA and CDR2 FQGNSA. The chain's CDR3 is CASSYGTSSNIQYF. Written as DNA, the CDR3 is TGTGCCAGCAGTTATGGGACTAGTTCAAACATTCAGTACTTC.

The V and J genes are TRBV11-2 and TRBJ2-1, with 7 positions matching TRBD1. The CDR3 runs to 14 residues. Germline V gene data show CDR1 as SGHAT and CDR2 as FQNNGV. With 5 bases clipped from V and 9 bases from J, the junction kept 10 bases outside the gene matches. CDR3 DNA: TGTGCCAGCAGCCAGGGGGTCTCGAGCAGTGAGCAGTTCTTC. Translation: CASSQGVSSSEQFF.

This clone was observed a single time. The chain links TRBV3-1 (or the pseudogene TRBV3-2) to TRBJ2-1, with a possible D match to TRBD2 (6 bases). This CDR3 comprises 14 residues. The V end was cut by 1 base, the J end by 8 bases, with 12 bases between. Germline V gene sequence: CDR1 LGHDT, CDR2 YNNKEL (reference sequence). The CDR3 loop is CASSQGTKRDEQFF. The CDR3 DNA follows: TGTGCCAGCAGCCAAGGGACTAAGCGGGATGAGCAGTTCTTC.

The chain recombines TRBV6-2 or TRBV6-3 with TRBJ2-7; the D is unclear. The CDR3 consists of 17 residues. The germline V gene encodes CDR1 MNHEY and CDR2 SVGEGT. V lost 0 bases and J 5 bases, leaving 20 bases between the germline ends. The CDR3 DNA reads as TGTGCCAGCAGTTACTCGATGAGTGGCAGGCTCGTCCACGAGCAGTACTTC. Protein product: CASSYSMSGRLVHEQYF.

The chain has TRBV29-1 and TRBJ1-1, with 7 nucleotides matching TRBD1. V lost 4 bases, J lost 11 bases, and 13 bases stayed unmatched. Germline loops: CDR1 SQVTM, CDR2 ANQGSEA. The CDR3 length is 13 residues. CDR3: CSVVEIQGDQAFF. CDR3 in DNA: TGCAGCGTTGTCGAAATCCAGGGGGATCAGGCTTTCTTT.

This chain connects TRBV6-6 to TRBJ2-7; 7 bases are shared with TRBD1. After removal of 6 bases from V and 4 bases from J, the junction contained 6 bases not matched to a gene. CDR1 and CDR2 from the germline V gene are MNHNY and SVGAGI (reference sequence). This CDR3 comprises 13 residues. CDR3 in DNA: TGTGCCAGCAGGTTAGACAGGGCGTACGAGCAGTACTTC. Protein product: CASRLDRAYEQYF.

This clone has just one count. This chain connects TRBV4-1 to TRBJ2-1; 11 nucleotides match TRBD2. The CDR3 covers 18 residues. V shed 3 bases and J 4 bases; nucleotides not matched to a gene: 11. Germline CDR1 MGHRA, CDR2 YSYEKL. CDR3 sequence (DNA): TGCGCCAGCAGCCACCCTCTAGCACTAGCGGGAGAATACAATGAGCAGTTCTTC. This translates into CASSHPLALAGEYNEQFF.

This clone showed up just once. The chain recombines TRBV19 with TRBJ2-3; D uncertain. Between the trimmed V and J ends, which lost 8 bases and 1 base, there was a span of 16 bases. This CDR3 has 15 amino acids. From germline, CDR1 is LNHDA and CDR2 SQIVND (reference sequence). The CDR3 DNA reads as TGTGCCAGTGCCGCTCATGGCGAGGGCACAGATACGCAGTATTTT. Translated: CASAAHGEGTDTQYF.

This sequence joins TRBV18 and TRBJ2-7, with TRBD2 identical over 12 bases. CDR1 KGHSH and CDR2 LQKENI come from the germline V gene. The CDR3 contains 14 residues. Trimming cost V 4 bases and J 5 bases; bases outside gene matches: 3. This CDR3 is CASSQTSGSHEQYF. In nucleotides, the CDR3 is TGTGCCAGCTCACAGACTAGCGGGAGTCACGAGCAGTACTTC.

Worth noting for this clone: The same CDR3 arises from other DNA sequences in this sample as well. This chain links TRBV5-6 with TRBJ2-4, with D perhaps TRBD1 (6 bases). The CDR3 loop spans 15 amino acids. V was clipped by 1 base and J by 3 bases, with 11 bases between them. The germline gives CDR1 SGHDT, CDR2 YYEEEE. The CDR3 sequence: CASSLLAGDKNIQYF. Written as DNA, the CDR3 is TGTGCCAGCAGCTTGTTGGCAGGGGACAAAAACATTCAGTACTTC. Full variable domain (missing parts from reference TRBV5-6 and TRBJ2-4): DAGVTQSPTHLIKTRGQQVTLRCSPKSGHDTVSWYQQALGQGPQFIFQYYEEEERQRGNFPDRFSGHQFPNYSSELNVNALLLGDSALYLCASSLLAGDKNIQYFGAGTRLSVL.

The chain has TRBV19 and TRBJ1-1; 7 positions match TRBD1. Germline lookup yields CDR1 LNHDA and CDR2 SQIVND (reference sequence). J was trimmed by 0 bases and V by 11 bases; bases with no gene match: 6. The CDR3 consists of 13 residues. This chain's CDR3 is CAVWDSLNTEAFF. The CDR3 coding sequence is TGTGCCGTCTGGGACAGCTTGAACACTGAAGCTTTCTTT.

This clone was recorded only once. The chain's CDR3 is CSASHRQGLYTEAFF. The CDR3 bases are TGCAGTGCTAGTCACCGACAGGGATTATACACTGAAGCTTTCTTT. The chain combines TRBV20-1 with TRBJ1-1; 7 nucleotides line up with TRBD1. With 3 bases clipped from V and 3 bases from J, the junction kept 10 bases outside the gene matches. The CDR3 length is 15 residues. Per the germline V gene, CDR1 is DFQATT and CDR2 is SNEGSKA (reference sequence).

The CDR3 here is CASSFLGGYTF. CDR3 DNA: TGTGCCAGCAGTTTTCTCGGTGGCTACACCTTC. This chain uses TRBV3-1 (or the pseudogene TRBV3-2) with TRBJ1-2; no definite D call. Trimming stripped 6 bases from V and 7 bases from J, with 9 bases between. Germline V gives CDR1 LGHDT, CDR2 YNNKEL (reference sequence). The CDR3 has 11 amino acids.

This clone has more than one count but fewer than ten. This chain uses TRBV5-4 with TRBJ2-7; D might be TRBD2 (7 bases). The length of the CDR3 is 15 residues. Looked up from germline, CDR1 is SGHNT and CDR2 is YYREEE (reference sequence). Trimming left V 4 bases short and J 3 bases short, with 17 bases between. The DNA of the CDR3 is TGTGCCAGCAGCGCTTCTAGCGGAGGGGGCTACGAGCAGTACTTC. This encodes CASSASSGGGYEQYF.

This sequence joins TRBV4-2 and TRBJ1-1; D remains unclear. CDR1 LGHNA and CDR2 YNFKEQ come from the germline V gene. There are 14 residues in the CDR3. V was clipped by 7 bases and J by 1 base, with 13 bases between them. The CDR3 DNA reads as TGTGCCAGCATAATCGGGGAGGGGAACACTGAAGCTTTCTTT. This sequence encodes CASIIGEGNTEAFF.

The rearrangement links TRBV2 to TRBJ2-5; D is uncertain. Trimming took 8 bases from V and 4 from J, leaving 14 bases between them. Germline lookup yields CDR1 SNHLY and CDR2 FYNNEI. The CDR3 extends over 13 amino acids. The CDR3 region is CASVWWAAETQYF. As DNA, the CDR3 is TGTGCCAGCGTATGGTGGGCAGCAGAGACCCAGTACTTC.

This chain links TRBV18 with TRBJ2-3, with D perhaps matching TRBD2 (5 bases). Deletions cut 3 bases from V and 2 bases from J, with 15 bases between. There are 16 residues in the CDR3. Germline CDR1 is KGHSH and CDR2 is LQKENI. CDR3 sequence reads: CASSPTRVRATDTQYF. CDR3 nucleotide sequence: TGTGCCAGCTCACCGACGCGGGTAAGGGCCACAGATACGCAGTATTTT.

This sequence joins TRBV29-1 and TRBJ2-4; a possible D gene is TRBD1 (6 bases). Per germline, CDR1 SQVTM and CDR2 ANQGSEA. Deletions cut 2 bases from V and 7 bases from J, with 9 bases between. The CDR3 has 12 amino acids. This CDR3 is CSVEQGYNIQYF. The CDR3 DNA reads as TGCAGCGTTGAACAGGGGTACAACATTCAGTACTTC.